This is a list of T cell receptor beta chains from one sample in a study of human T cells and chemical hapten exposure. Each CDR3 protein is one row after TCRdb ran MiXCR on the RACE reads. The table records approximately 100,000 distinct CDR3 sequences, less than 10% of them present only once. Here the sequenced sample was whole blood, taken in connection with sensitization to the hapten diphenylcyclopropenone (DPC). These receptors were obtained from a woman aged 40 to 50 with alopecia areata. Some clones in this sample may be carry-over from other donors' samples. CDR3s include the opening cysteine and the closing phenylalanine or tryptophan. The D gene is left open where the match is weak. Rows may omit the clone size; those that give it use once, few, many or a size class.

11	TRBV20-1	.	many	TRBJ1-6	CSARLSYPLHF	TGCAGTGCTAGACTCAGTTATCCCCTCCACTTT
14	TRBV6-2/TRBV6-3	.	many	TRBJ1-1	CASRRDGRNTEAFF	TGTGCCAGCAGAAGAGACGGACGGAACACTGAAGCTTTCTTT
13	TRBV20-1	.	.	TRBJ2-4	CSARDSLKNIQYF	TGCAGTGCTAGAGACAGTTTGAAAAACATTCAGTACTTC
17	TRBV4-1	.	few	TRBJ2-6	CASSQVEGVTGANVLTF	TGCGCCAGCAGCCAAGTGGAGGGGGTCACTGGGGCCAACGTCCTGACTTTC
15	TRBV10-3	TRBD1	many	TRBJ2-3	CAISDGQGGTDTQYF	TGTGCCATCAGTGACGGACAGGGTGGCACAGATACGCAGTATTTT
9	TRBV24-1	.	few	TRBJ2-5	CATWETQYF	TGTGCCACTTGGGAGACCCAGTACTTC
15	TRBV6-2/TRBV6-3	TRBD1	few	TRBJ1-5	CASRSLDREPQPQHF	TGTGCCAGCAGGTCACTCGACAGGGAGCCTCAGCCCCAGCATTTT
13	TRBV6-2/TRBV6-3	.	many	TRBJ2-1	CASIGPLYNEQFF	TGTGCCAGCATCGGACCCCTTTACAATGAGCAGTTCTTC
13	TRBV3-1	.	few	TRBJ2-7	CASSQDRIREQYF	TGTGCCAGCAGCCAAGACCGAATAAGGGAGCAGTACTTC
18	TRBV25-1	.	many	TRBJ1-3	CAPIGSIPLGFSGNTIYF	TGTGCCCCAATCGGCTCTATACCCTTGGGTTTCTCTGGAAACACCATATATTTT
13	TRBV29-1	TRBD1	.	TRBJ1-2	CSVEFWGQDGYTF	TGCAGCGTTGAATTTTGGGGACAGGATGGCTACACCTTC
13	TRBV7-9	.	many	TRBJ1-3	CASTGLSGNTIYF	TGTGCCAGCACAGGGTTGAGTGGAAACACCATATATTTT
14	TRBV5-1	TRBD2	.	TRBJ2-7	CASSGGSGAGEQYF	TGCGCCAGCAGCGGTGGGAGCGGGGCAGGCGAGCAGTACTTC
13	TRBV4-1	.	few	TRBJ1-3	CASSQVTGNTIYF	TGCGCCAGCAGCCAAGTGACTGGAAACACCATATATTTT
14	TRBV12-3/TRBV12-4	.	few	TRBJ2-4	CASSFSGSQNIQYF	TGTGCCAGCAGTTTTTCGGGGTCGCAAAACATTCAGTACTTC
15	TRBV6-2/TRBV6-3	.	.	TRBJ2-1	CASRAPGFTYNEQFF	TGTGCCAGCAGGGCCCCAGGGTTCACCTACAATGAGCAGTTCTTC
14	TRBV19	.	many	TRBJ1-2	CASTNLRTSYGYTF	TGTGCCAGTACCAACCTCAGAACGTCCTATGGCTACACCTTC